This TCR beta chain was documented in a study of T cell repertoires in cytomegalovirus infection. Study overall: Public TCR beta signatures indicated both CMV infection and matching HLA type. Study-level points and caveats: Dominating the ex vivo response were TCR beta clonotypes that were CMV-specific and HLA-C-restricted.

Germline V gene lookup returns CDR1 DFQATT and CDR2 SNEGSKA (reference sequence). This CDR3 has 13 residues. Between the trimmed V and J ends, which lost 1 base and 4 bases, there was a span of 10 bases. This clonotype was observed a handful of times. What it binds is unknown. TCRdb analysed the reads with MiXCR anew, one entry per CDR3 protein. The table lists 250,000 or so distinct CDR3 sequences, 9.1% of them singletons, with approximately 16% in the top ten. The sequence came from a human donor in good health (CMV status not recorded). Some clones in this sample may be carry-over from other donors' samples. The chain is built from TRBV20-1 and TRBJ1-2; weak D call: TRBD1 (5 bases). The sequenced sample consisted of PBMCs. The CDR3 coding sequence is TGCAGTGCTAGAGCGACAGCCGTCTATGGCTACACCTTC. Residues: CSARATAVYGYTF.